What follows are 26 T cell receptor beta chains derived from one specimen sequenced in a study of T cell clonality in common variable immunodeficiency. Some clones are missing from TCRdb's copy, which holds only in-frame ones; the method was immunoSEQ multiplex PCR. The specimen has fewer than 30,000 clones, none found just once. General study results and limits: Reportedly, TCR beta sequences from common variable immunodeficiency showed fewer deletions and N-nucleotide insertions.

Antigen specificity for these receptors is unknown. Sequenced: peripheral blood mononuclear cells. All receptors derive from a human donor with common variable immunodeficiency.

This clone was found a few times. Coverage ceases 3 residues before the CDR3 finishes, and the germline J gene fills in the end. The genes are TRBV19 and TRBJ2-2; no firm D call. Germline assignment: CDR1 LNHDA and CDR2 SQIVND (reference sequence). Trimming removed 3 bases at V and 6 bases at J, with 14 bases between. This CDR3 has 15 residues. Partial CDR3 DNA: TGTGCCAGTAGTATCTTGACAAGGGTCGCCGGGGAG. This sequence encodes CASSILTRVAGE. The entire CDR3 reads CASSILTRVAGELFF.

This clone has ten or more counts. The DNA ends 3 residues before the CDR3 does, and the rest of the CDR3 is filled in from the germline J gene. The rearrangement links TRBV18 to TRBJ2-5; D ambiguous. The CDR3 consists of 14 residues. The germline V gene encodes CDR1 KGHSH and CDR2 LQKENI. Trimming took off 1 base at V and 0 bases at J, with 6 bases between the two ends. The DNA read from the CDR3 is TGTGCCAGCTCACCACGCGTTTACCAAGAGACC. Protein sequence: CASSPRVYQET. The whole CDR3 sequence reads CASSPRVYQETQYF.

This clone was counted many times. CDR3 DNA (partial): TGTGCCAGCCGCCGTAGCGGGGGGGCCTTGAATACG. It translates to CASRRSGGALNT. The CDR3 in its entirety is CASRRSGGALNTQYF. The chain has TRBV11-2 and TRBJ2-3, with TRBD2 matching 11 bases. The CDR3 goes on 3 residues after the read ends, and that part is filled in from the germline J gene. CDR1 is SGHAT, CDR2 FQNNGV, per germline. V shed 8 bases and J 7 bases; nucleotides not matched to a gene: 11. This CDR3 contains 15 residues.

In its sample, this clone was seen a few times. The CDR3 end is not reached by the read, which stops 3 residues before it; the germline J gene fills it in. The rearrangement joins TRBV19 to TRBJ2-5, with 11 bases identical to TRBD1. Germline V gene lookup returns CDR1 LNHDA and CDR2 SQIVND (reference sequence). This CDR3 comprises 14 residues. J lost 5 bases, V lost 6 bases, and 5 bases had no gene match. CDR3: CASRDRGRGETQYF. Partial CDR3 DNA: TGTGCCAGTAGGGACAGGGGGCGGGGGGAGACC.

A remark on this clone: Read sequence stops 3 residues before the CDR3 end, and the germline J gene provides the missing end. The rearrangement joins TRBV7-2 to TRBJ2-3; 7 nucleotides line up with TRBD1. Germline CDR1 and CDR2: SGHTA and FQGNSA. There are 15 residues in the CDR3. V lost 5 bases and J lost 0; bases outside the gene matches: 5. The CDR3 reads CASSGWTGSTDTQYF. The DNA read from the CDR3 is TGTGCCAGCAGCGGATGGACAGGTAGCACAGATACG.

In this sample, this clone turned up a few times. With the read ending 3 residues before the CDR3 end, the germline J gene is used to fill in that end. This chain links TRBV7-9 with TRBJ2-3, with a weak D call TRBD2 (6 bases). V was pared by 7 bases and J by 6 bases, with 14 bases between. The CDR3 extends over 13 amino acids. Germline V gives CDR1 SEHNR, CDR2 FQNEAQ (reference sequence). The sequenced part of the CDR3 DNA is TGTGCCAGCACCACGGGGGTTAGTGATACG. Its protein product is CASTTGVSDT. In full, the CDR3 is CASTTGVSDTQYF.

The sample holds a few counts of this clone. The covered CDR3 bases are TGTGCCAGCAGCTCACCGACAGGGGTTGGC. It encodes CASSSPTGVG. From start to end, the CDR3 is CASSSPTGVGYTF. This chain uses TRBV7-2 with TRBJ1-2; 8 nucleotides agree with TRBD1. From the germline J gene comes the end of the CDR3, since the read stops 3 residues before it. The trim removed 4 bases at V and 7 bases at J, leaving 5 bases unmatched. Germline values: CDR1 SGHTA, CDR2 FQGNSA. This CDR3 is 13 amino acids long.

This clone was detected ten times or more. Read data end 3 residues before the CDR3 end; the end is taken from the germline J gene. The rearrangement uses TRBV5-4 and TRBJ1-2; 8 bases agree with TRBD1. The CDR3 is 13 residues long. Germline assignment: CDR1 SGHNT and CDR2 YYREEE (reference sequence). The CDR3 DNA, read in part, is TGTGCCAGCAGCCCCGGACAGGGTATCAGC. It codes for CASSPGQGIS. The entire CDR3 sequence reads CASSPGQGISYTF.

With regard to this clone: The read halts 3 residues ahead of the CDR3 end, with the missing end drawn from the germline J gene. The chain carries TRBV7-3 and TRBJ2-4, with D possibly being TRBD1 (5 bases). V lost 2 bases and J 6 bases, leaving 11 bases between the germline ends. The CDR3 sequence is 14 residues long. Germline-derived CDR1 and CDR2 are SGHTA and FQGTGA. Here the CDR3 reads CASSLARQGNIQYF. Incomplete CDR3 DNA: TGTGCCAGCAGCTTAGCGCGGCAGGGAAACATT. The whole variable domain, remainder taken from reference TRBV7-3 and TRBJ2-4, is GAGVSQTPSNKVTEKGKYVELRCDPISGHTALYWYRQSLGQGPEFLIYFQGTGAADDSGLPNDRFFAVRPEGSVSTLKIQRTERGDSAVYLCASSLARQGNIQYFGAGTRLSVL.

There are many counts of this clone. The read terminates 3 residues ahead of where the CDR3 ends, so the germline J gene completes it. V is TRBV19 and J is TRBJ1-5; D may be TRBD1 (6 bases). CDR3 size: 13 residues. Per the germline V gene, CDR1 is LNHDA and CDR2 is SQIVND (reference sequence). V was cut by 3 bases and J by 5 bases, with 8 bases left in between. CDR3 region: CASSIQGYQPQHF. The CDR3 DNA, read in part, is TGTGCCAGTAGTATTCAGGGGTATCAGCCC. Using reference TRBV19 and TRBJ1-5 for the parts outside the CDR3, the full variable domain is DGGITQSPKYLFRKEGQNVTLSCEQNLNHDAMYWYRQDPGQGLRLIYYSQIVNDFQKGDIAEGYSVSREKKESFPLTVTSAQKNPTAFYLCASSIQGYQPQHFGDGTRLSIL.

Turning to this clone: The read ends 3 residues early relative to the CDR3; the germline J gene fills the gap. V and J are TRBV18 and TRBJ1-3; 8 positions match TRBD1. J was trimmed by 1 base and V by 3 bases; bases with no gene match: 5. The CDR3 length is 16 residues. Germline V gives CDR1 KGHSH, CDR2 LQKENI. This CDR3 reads CASSPSRQGSGNTIYF. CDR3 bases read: TGTGCCAGCTCACCTTCTCGACAGGGGTCTGGAAACACC. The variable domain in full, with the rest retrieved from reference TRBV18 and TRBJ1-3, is NAGVMQNPRHLVRRRGQEARLRCSPMKGHSHVYWYRQLPEEGLKFMVYLQKENIIDESGMPKERFSAEFPKEGPSILRIQQVVRGDSAAYFCASSPSRQGSGNTIYFGEGSWLTVV.

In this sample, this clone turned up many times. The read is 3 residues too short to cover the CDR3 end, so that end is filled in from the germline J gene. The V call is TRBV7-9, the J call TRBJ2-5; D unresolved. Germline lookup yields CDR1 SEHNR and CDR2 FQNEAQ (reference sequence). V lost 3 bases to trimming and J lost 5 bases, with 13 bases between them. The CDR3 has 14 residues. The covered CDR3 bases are TGTGCCAGCAGCTTTGCACCCCCGAGGGAGACC. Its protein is CASSFAPPRET. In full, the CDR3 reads CASSFAPPRETQYF.

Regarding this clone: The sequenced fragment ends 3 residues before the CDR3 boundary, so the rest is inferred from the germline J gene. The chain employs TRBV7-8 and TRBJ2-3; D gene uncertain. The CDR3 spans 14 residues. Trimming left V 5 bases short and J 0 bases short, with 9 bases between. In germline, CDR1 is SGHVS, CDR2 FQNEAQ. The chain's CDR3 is CASSALTSTDTQYF. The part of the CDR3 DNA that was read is TGTGCCAGCAGCGCCTTAACTAGCACAGATACG.

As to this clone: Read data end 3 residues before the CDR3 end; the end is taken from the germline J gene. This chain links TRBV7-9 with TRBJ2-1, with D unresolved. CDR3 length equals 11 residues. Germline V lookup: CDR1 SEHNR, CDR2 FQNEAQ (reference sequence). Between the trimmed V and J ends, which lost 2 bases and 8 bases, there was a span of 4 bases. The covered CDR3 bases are TGTGCCAGCAGCTTACTCGATGAG. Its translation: CASSLLDE. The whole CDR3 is CASSLLDEQFF.

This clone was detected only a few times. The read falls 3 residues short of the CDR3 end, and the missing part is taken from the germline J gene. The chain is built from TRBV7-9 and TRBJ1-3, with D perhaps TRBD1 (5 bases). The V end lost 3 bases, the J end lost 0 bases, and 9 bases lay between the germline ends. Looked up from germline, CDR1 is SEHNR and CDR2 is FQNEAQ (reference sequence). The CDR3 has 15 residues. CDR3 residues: CASSLRGPSGNTIYF. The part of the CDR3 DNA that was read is TGTGCCAGCAGCTTGAGGGGCCCCTCTGGAAACACC.

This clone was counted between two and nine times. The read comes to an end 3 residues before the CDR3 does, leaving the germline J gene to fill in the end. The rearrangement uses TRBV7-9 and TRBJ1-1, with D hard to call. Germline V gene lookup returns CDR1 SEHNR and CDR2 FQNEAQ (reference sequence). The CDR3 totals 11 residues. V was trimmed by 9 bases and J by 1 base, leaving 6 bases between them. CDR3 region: CASPRNTEAFF. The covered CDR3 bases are TGTGCCAGTCCCAGGAACACTGAA.

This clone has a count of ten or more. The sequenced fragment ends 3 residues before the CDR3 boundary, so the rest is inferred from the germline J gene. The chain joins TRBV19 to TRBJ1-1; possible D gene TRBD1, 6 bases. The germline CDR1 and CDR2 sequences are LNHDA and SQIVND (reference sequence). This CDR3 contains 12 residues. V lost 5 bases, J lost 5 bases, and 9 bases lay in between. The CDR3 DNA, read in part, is TGTGCCAGTAGTCAACAGGGAACTGAA. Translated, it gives CASSQQGTE. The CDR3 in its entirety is CASSQQGTEAFF.

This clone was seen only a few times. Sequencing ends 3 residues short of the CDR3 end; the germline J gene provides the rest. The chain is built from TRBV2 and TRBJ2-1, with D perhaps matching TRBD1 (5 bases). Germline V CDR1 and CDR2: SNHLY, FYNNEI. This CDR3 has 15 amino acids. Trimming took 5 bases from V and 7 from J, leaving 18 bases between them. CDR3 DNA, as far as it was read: TGTGCCAGCAGTCCCTCCCAGGGCACCCGTAATGAG. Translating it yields CASSPSQGTRNE. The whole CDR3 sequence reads CASSPSQGTRNEQFF.

The CDR3 reads CATVAPGLTFNEQFF. The CDR3 bases that were read are TGTGCCACCGTCGCTCCGGGACTAACTTTCAATGAG. The J gene is TRBJ2-1, the V gene TRBV6-2 or TRBV6-3, with 7 bases aligning to TRBD2. The CDR3 end lies 3 residues beyond the end of the read and is filled in from the germline J gene. The CDR3 is 15 residues long. J lost 6 bases, V lost 10 bases, and 15 bases had no gene match. Germline CDR1 MNHEY, CDR2 SVGEGT.

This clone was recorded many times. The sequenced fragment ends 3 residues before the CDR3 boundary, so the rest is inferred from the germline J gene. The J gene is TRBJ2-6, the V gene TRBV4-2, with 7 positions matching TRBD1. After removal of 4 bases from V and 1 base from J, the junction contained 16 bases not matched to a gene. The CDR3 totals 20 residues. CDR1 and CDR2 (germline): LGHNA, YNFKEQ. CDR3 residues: CASSPGRDSLILSGANVLTF. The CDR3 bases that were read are TGTGCCAGCAGCCCCGGCCGGGACAGTTTAATCTTATCTGGGGCCAACGTC.

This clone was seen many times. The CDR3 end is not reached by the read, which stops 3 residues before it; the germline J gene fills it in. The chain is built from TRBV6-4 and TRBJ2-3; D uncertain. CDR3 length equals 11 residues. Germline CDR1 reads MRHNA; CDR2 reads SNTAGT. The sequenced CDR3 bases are TGTGCCAGCAGTGACGCTAACACG. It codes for CASSDANT. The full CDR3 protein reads CASSDANTQYF.

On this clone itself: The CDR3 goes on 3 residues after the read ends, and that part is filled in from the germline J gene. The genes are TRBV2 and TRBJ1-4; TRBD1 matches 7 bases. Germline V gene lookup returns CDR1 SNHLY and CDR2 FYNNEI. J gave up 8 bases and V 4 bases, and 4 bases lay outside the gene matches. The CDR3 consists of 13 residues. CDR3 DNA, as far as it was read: TGTGCCAGCAGTGGACAGGGTCGGGAAAAA. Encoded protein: CASSGQGREK. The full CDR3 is CASSGQGREKLFF.

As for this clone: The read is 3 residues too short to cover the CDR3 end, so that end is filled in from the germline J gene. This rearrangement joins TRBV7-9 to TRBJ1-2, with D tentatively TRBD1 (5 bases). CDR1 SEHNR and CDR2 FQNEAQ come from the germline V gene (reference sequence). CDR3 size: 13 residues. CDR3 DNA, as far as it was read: TGTGCCAGCAGCGAGACGTGGGGGGGGAGG. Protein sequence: CASSETWGGR. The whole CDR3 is CASSETWGGRYTF. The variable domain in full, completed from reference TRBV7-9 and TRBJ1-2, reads DTGVSQNPRHKITKRGQNVTFRCDPISEHNRLYWYRQTLGQGPEFLTYFQNEAQLEKSRLLSDRFSAERPKGSFSTLEIQRTEQGDSAMYLCASSETWGGRYTFGSGTRLTVV.

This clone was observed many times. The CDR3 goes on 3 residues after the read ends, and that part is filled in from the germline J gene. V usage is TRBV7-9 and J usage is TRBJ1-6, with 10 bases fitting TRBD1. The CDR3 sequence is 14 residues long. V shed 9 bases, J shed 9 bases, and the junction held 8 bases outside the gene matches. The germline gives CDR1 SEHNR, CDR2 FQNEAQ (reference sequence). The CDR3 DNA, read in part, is TGTGCCAGTCAGACAGGGGGCTCGAGTTCACCC. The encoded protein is CASQTGGSSSP. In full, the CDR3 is CASQTGGSSSPLHF.

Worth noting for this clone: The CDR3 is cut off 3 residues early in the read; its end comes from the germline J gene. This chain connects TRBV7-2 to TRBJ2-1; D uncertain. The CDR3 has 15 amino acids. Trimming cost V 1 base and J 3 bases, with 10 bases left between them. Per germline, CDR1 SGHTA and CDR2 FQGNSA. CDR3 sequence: CASSLGRNLYNEQFF. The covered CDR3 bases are TGTGCCAGCAGCTTAGGGCGGAACCTCTACAATGAG.

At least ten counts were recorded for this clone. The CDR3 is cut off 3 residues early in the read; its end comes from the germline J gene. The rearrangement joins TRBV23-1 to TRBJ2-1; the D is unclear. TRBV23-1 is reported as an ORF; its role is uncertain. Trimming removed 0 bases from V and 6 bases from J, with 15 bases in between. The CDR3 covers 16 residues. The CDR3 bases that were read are TGCGCCAGCAGTCAATCTCTCCAAGCCATGGTCAATGAG. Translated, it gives CASSQSLQAMVNE. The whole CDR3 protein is CASSQSLQAMVNEQFF.